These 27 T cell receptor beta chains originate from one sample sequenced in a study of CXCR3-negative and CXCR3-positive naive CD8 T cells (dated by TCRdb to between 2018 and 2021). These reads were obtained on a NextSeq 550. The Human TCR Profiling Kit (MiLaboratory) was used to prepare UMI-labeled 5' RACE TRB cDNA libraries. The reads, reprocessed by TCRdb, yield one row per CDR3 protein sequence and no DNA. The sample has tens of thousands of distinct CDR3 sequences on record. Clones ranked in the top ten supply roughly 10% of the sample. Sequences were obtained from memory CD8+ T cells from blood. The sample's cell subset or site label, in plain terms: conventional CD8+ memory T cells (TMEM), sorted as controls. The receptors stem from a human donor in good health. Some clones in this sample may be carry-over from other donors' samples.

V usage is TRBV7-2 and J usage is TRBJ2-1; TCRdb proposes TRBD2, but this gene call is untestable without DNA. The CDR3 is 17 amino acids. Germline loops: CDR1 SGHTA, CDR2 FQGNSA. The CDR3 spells CASSLQFGGVAYNEQFF.

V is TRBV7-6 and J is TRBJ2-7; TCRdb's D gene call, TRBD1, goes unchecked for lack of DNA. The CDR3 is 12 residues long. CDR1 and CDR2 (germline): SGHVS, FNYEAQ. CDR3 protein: CASSVFRGEQYF.

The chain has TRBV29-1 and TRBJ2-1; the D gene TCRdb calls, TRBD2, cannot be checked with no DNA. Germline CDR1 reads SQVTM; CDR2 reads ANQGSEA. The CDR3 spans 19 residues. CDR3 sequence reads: CSVEGDQYGLAGSYNEQFF.

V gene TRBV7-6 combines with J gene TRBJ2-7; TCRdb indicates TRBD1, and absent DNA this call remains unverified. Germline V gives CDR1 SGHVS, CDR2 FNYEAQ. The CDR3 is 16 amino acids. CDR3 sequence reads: CASSLSRLDRPYEQYF.

The CDR3 is CASRDRVTGDTEAFF. The rearrangement joins TRBV2 to TRBJ1-1; TCRdb returns TRBD1, unconfirmable since there is no DNA. The CDR3 consists of 15 residues. Germline V gene data show CDR1 as SNHLY and CDR2 as FYNNEI.

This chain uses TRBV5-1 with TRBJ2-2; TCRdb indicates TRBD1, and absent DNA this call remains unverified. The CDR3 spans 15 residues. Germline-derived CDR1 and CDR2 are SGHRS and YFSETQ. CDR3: CASSKDRANTGELFF.

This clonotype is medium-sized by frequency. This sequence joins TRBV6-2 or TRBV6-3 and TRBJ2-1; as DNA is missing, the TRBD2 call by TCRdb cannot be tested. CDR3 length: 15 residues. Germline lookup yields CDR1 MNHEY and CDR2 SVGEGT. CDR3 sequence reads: CASSYTHEGGNEQFF.

CDR3 region: CASSQDTGTGMSSGELFF. The V gene is TRBV4-1, the J gene TRBJ2-2; TCRdb reports TRBD1, a call that lacks DNA to check it against. The length of the CDR3 is 18 residues. CDR1 MGHRA and CDR2 YSYEKL come from the germline V gene.

The CDR3 sequence is CASSLGTYEQYF. This chain joins TRBV7-2 and TRBJ2-7; with no DNA, the TCRdb D assignment of TRBD1 cannot be verified. Germline V lookup: CDR1 SGHTA, CDR2 FQGNSA. The CDR3 extends over 12 amino acids.

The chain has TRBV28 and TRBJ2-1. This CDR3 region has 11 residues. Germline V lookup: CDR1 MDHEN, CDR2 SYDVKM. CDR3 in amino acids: CASSGWNEQFF.

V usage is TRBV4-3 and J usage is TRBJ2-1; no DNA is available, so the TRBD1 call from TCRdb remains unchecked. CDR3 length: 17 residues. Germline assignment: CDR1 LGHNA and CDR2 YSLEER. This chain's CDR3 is CASSQDGGTVGYNEQFF.

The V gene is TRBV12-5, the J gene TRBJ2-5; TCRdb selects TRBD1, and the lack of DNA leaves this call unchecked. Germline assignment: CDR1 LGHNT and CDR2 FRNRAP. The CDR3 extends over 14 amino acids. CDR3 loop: CASGLVMGTVSQYF.

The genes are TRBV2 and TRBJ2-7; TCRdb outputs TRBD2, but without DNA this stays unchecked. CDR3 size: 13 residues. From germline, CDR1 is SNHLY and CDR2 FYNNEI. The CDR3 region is CASSELAGDEQYF. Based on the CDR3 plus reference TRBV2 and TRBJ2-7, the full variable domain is EPEVTQTPSHQVTQMGQEVILRCVPISNHLYFYWYRQILGQKVEFLVSFYNNEISEKSEIFDDQFSVERPDGSNFTLKIRSTKLEDSAMYFCASSELAGDEQYFGPGTRLTVT.

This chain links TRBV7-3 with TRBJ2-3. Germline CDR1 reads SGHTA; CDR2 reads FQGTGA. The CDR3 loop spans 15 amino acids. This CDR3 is CASSLLDRQADTQYF.

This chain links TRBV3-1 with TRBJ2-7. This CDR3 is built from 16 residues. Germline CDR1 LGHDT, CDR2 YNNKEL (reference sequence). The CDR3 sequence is CASSQVIRGLVNEQYF.

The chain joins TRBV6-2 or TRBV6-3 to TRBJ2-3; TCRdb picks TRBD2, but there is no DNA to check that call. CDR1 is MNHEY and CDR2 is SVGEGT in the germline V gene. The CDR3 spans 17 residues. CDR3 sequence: CASSPGLAGLFTDTQYF.

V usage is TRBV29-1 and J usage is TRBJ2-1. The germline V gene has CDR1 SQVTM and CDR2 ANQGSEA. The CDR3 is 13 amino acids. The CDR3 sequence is CSVVVVSYNEQFF.

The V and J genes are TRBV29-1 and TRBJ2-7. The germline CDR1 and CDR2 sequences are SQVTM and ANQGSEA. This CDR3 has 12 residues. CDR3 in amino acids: CSVTGNSYEQYF.

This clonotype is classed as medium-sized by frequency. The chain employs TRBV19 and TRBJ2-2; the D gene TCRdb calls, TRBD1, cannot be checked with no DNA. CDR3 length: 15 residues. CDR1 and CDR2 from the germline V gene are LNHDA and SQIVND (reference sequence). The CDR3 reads CASTPRGYNTGELFF.

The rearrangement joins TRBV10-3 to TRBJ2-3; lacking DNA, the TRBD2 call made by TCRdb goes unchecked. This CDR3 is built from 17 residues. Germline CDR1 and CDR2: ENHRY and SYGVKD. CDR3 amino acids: CAISDATSGGPTDTQYF.

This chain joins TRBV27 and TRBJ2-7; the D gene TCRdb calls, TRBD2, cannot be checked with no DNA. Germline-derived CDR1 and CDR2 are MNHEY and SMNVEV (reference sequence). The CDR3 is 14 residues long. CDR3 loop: CASSPRVAPHEQYF.

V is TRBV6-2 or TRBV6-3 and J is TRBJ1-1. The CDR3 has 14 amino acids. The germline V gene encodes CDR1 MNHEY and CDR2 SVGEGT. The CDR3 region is CASSPAPDSSEAFF.

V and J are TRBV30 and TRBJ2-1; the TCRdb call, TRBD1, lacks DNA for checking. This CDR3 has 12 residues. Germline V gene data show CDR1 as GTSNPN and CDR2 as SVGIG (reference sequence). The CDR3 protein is CAWSGGDNEQFF.

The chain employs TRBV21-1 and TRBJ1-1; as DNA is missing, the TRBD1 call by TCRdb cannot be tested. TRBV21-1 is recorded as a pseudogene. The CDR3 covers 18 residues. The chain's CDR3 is CASSKEVPGVSRNTEAFF.

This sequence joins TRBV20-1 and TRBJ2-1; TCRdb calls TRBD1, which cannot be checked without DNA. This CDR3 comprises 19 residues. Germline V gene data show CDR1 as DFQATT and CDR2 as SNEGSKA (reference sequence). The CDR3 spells CSARDSELNTGGIYNEQFF.

CDR3 sequence reads: CASSPNPETNEKLFF. The J gene is TRBJ1-4, the V gene TRBV7-9; TCRdb returns TRBD1, unconfirmable since there is no DNA. In germline, CDR1 is SEHNR, CDR2 FQNEAQ (reference sequence). The length of the CDR3 is 15 residues.

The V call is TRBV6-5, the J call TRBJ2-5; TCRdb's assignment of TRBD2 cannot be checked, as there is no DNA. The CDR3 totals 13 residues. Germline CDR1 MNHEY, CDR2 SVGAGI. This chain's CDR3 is CASTRGTGETQYF.